The rows below give T cell receptor beta chains drawn from one sample of a study of blood T cell repertoires in COVID-19. Clones were read by immunoSEQ multiplex PCR, and TCRdb kept only the in-frame ones, dropping some. The sample has more than 250,000 clones, 80% to 90% seen once; the top ten hold under 2.5%. The sequencing input was PBMCs or T cells enriched from blood (not recorded which). Source of these receptors: a man aged 30 to 45 who had recovered from COVID-19. CDR3s include the opening cysteine and the closing phenylalanine or tryptophan. The D gene is left open where the match is weak. Size is stated for part of the rows, as once, few or many counts, or as a class when the clone is expanded.

NA	TRBV3-1/TRBV3-2	NA	TRBJ1-6	CASSQEGLLSPLHF	TGTGCCAGCAGCCAAGAGGGCTTGCTATCACCCCTCCACTTT
NA	TRBV3-1/TRBV3-2	NA	TRBJ1-5	CASSQGRDNQPQHF	TGTGCCAGCAGCCAAGGCCGGGACAATCAGCCCCAGCATTTT
NA	TRBV6-4	TRBD2	TRBJ2-1	CASSSSGGDSYNEQFF	TGTGCCAGCAGTTCTAGCGGGGGGGATTCCTACAATGAGCAGTTCTTC
NA	TRBV7-9	NA	TRBJ2-2	CASSLAWGVTGELFF	TGTGCCAGCAGCTTAGCCTGGGGGGTCACCGGGGAGCTGTTTTTT
NA	TRBV9	TRBD2	TRBJ2-1	CASSVPRSGGAKNEQFF	TGTGCCAGCAGTGTACCTCGTAGCGGGGGGGCCAAAAATGAGCAGTTCTTC
NA	TRBV4-3	TRBD1	TRBJ2-3	CASSRRGTASDTQYF	TGCGCCAGCAGCCGGAGAGGGACAGCCTCAGATACGCAGTATTTT
once	TRBV3-1/TRBV3-2	NA	TRBJ2-2	CASSQRGGGNTGELFF	TGTGCCAGCAGCCAAAGGGGGGGAGGGAACACCGGGGAGCTGTTTTTT
NA	TRBV10-2	NA	TRBJ1-2	CASSESTGQSYGYTF	TGCGCCAGCAGTGAGTCGACCGGACAGAGCTATGGCTACACCTTC
NA	TRBV20-1	TRBD1	TRBJ1-2	CSASAGGIGYGYTF	TGCAGTGCTAGTGCAGGGGGCATTGGGTATGGCTACACCTTC
NA	TRBV10-3	TRBD1	TRBJ2-3	CAISGGQFTDTQYF	TGTGCCATCAGTGGGGGACAGTTCACAGATACGCAGTATTTT
NA	TRBV18	NA	TRBJ1-5	CASSPSQVSNQPQHF	TGTGCCAGCTCACCGTCACAGGTTAGCAATCAGCCCCAGCATTTT
NA	TRBV30	NA	TRBJ1-1	CAWSLQGPTEAFF	TGTGCCTGGAGCTTACAGGGTCCCACTGAAGCTTTCTTT
NA	TRBV5-4	TRBD1	TRBJ2-5	CASSTDRGAQYF	TGTGCCAGCAGCACGGACAGGGGGGCCCAGTACTTC
NA	TRBV7-9	NA	TRBJ2-5	CASNRELSGETQYF	TGTGCCAGCAACAGGGAACTTTCGGGGGAGACCCAGTACTTC
NA	TRBV6-5	NA	TRBJ1-4	CASSRGAGGKEKLFF	TGTGCCAGCAGTCGGGGGGCCGGGGGAAAGGAAAAACTGTTTTTT
NA	TRBV5-6	NA	TRBJ2-5	CASREQDDQETQYF	TGTGCCAGCAGGGAACAGGACGACCAAGAGACCCAGTACTTC
NA	TRBV7-2	TRBD1	TRBJ2-7	CASSRDSNTYEQYF	TGTGCCAGCAGCCGGGACAGTAACACCTACGAGCAGTACTTC